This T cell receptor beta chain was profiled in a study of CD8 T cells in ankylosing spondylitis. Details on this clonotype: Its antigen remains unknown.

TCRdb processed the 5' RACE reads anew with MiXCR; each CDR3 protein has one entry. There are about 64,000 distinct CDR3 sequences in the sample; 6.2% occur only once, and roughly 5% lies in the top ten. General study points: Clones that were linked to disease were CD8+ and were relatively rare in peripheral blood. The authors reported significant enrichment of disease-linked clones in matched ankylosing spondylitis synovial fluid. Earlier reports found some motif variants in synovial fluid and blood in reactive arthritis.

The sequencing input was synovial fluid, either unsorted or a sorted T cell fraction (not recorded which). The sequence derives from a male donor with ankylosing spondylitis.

This chain's CDR3 is CASSLGRKRGDTQYF. The DNA for the CDR3 is TGTGCCAGTAGTCTCGGGCGGAAGAGGGGAGATACGCAGTATTTT. The rearrangement joins TRBV19 to TRBJ2-3; tentatively, D is TRBD1 or TRBD2 (5 bases each). CDR1 and CDR2 from the germline V gene are LNHDA and SQIVND (reference sequence). CDR3 length: 15 amino acids. Trimming cost V 5 bases and J 5 bases, with 17 bases left between them. The variable domain in full, with the rest retrieved from reference TRBV19 and TRBJ2-3, is DGGITQSPKYLFRKEGQNVTLSCEQNLNHDAMYWYRQDPGQGLRLIYYSQIVNDFQKGDIAEGYSVSREKKESFPLTVTSAQKNPTAFYLCASSLGRKRGDTQYFGPGTRLTVL.